This TCR beta chain emerged from a study of blood T cell repertoires in COVID-19. Study context: The origin of the acute and convalescent COVID-19 samples was the United States, Italy and Spain. The cDNA or gDNA used as material had been derived from T cells, B-cell-depleted T cells, or PBMCs.

Germline CDR1 and CDR2: LGHNA and YNFKEQ. V lost 0 bases, J lost 6 bases, and 4 bases stayed unmatched. CDR3 length: 16 residues. In the authors' workflow: Estimated nucleated cell counts came from reference gene primer amplification. Libraries were prepared by immunoSEQ multiplex PCR; TCRdb keeps only in-frame clonotypes and omits some of them. V, J and clone size reflect that table, while D and trimming were determined from the DNA. The sample carries about 300,000 clones, about nine tenths recorded once. In Seattle, patients joined the study during active infection and were tracked longitudinally. Sequencing was done on a sample of peripheral blood. J is TRBJ1-4 and V is TRBV4-2; 10 bases agree with TRBD1. The sequence was obtained from a woman aged 25 to 39 with COVID-19, enrolled during active disease. The CDR3 here is CASSQDAGTGDEKLFF. The CDR3, as DNA: TGTGCCAGCAGCCAAGATGCCGGGACAGGGGATGAAAAACTGTTTTTT.